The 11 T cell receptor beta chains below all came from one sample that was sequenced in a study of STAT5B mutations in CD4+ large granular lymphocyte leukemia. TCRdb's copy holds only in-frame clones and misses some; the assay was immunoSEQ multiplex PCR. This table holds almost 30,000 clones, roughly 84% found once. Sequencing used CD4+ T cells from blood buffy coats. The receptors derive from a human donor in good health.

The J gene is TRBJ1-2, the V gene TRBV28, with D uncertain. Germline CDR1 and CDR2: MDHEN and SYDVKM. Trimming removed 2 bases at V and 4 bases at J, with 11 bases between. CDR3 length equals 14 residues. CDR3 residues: CASSLPREGYGYTF. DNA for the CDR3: TGTGCCAGCAGTTTACCGCGGGAGGGCTATGGCTACACCTTC.

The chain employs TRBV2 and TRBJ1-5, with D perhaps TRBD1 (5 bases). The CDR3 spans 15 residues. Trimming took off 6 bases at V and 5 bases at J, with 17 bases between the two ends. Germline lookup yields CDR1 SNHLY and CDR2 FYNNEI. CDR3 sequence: CASRGGTGEYQPQHF. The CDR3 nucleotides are TGTGCCAGCAGGGGGGGAACAGGCGAATATCAGCCCCAGCATTTT. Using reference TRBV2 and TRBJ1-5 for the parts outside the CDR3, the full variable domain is EPEVTQTPSHQVTQMGQEVILRCVPISNHLYFYWYRQILGQKVEFLVSFYNNEISEKSEIFDDQFSVERPDGSNFTLKIRSTKLEDSAMYFCASRGGTGEYQPQHFGDGTRLSIL.

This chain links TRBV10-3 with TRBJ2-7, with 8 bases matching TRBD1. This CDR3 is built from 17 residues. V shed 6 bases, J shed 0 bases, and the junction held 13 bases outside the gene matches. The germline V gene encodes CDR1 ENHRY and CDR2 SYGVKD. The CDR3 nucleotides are TGTGCCATCAGCGTCCCCTGGAGGGACAGGTCCTCCTACGAGCAGTACGTC. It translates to CAISVPWRDRSSYEQYV.

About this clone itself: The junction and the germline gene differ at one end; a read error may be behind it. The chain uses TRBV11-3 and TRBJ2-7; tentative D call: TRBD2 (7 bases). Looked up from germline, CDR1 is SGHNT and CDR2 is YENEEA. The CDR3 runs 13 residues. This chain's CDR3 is CASSLDRGGRQHF. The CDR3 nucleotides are TGTGCCAGCAGCTTAGATAGGGGGGGGAGACAGCACTTC.

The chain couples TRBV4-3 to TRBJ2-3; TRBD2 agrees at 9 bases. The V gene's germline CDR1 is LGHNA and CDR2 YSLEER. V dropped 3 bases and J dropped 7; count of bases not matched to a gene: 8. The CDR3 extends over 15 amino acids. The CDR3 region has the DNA TGCGCCAGCAGCCAGCAAGGACTAGCGTTAAATACGCAGTATTTT. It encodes CASSQQGLALNTQYF.

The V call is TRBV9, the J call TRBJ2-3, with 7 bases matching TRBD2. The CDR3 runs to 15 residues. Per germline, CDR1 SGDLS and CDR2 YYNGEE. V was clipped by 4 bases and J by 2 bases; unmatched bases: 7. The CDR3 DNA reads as TGTGCCAGCAGCCAAGCGGGGCACCCCACAGATACGCAGTATTTT. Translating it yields CASSQAGHPTDTQYF.

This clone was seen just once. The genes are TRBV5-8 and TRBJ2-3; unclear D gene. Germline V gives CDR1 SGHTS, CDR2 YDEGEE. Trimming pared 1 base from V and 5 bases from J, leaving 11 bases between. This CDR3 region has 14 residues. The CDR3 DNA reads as TGTGCCAGCAGCTTGCATGGACCTCTAGATACGCAGTATTTT. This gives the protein CASSLHGPLDTQYF. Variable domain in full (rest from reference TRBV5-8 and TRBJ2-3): EAGVTQSPTHLIKTRGQQATLRCSPISGHTSVYWYQQALGLGLQFLLWYDEGEERNRGNFPPRFSGRQFPNYSSELNVNALELEDSALYLCASSLHGPLDTQYFGPGTRLTVL.

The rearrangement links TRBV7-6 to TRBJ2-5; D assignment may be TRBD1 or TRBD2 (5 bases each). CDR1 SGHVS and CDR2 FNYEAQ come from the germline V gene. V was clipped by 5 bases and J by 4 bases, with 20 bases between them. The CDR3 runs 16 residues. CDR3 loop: CASSPLLLRGRETQYF. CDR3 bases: TGTGCCAGCAGCCCCCTACTCTTGAGGGGCAGAGAGACCCAGTACTTC. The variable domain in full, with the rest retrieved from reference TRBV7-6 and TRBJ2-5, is GAGVSQSPRYKVTKRGQDVALRCDPISGHVSLYWYRQALGQGPEFLTYFNYEAQQDKSGLPNDRFSAERPEGSISTLTIQRTEQRDSAMYRCASSPLLLRGRETQYFGPGTRLLVL.

The CDR3 DNA sequence: TGTGCCAGCAGCCCTTTTCTTTCCTACGAGCAGTACTTC. As protein: CASSPFLSYEQYF. The chain recombines TRBV11-2 with TRBJ2-7; D is unresolved. Germline CDR1 reads SGHAT; CDR2 reads FQNNGV. Between the trimmed V and J ends, which lost 5 bases and 1 base, there was a span of 9 bases. The CDR3 is made up of 13 amino acids.

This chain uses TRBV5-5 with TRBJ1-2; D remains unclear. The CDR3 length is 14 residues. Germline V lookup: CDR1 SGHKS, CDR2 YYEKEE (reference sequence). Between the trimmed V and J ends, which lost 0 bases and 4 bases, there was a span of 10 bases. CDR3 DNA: TGTGCCAGCAGCTTGGCCCCGAAGGGCTATGGCTACACCTTC. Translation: CASSLAPKGYGYTF. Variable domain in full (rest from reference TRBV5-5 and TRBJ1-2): DAGVTQSPTHLIKTRGQQVTLRCSPISGHKSVSWYQQVLGQGPQFIFQYYEKEERGRGNFPDRFSARQFPNYSSELNVNALLLGDSALYLCASSLAPKGYGYTFGSGTRLTVV.

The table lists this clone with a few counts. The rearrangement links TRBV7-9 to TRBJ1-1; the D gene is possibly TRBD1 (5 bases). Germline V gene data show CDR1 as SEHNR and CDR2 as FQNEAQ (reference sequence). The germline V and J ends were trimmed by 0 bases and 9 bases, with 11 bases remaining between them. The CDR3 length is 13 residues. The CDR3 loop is CASSLATVPKAFF. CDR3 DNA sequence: TGTGCCAGCAGCTTAGCGACAGTCCCCAAAGCTTTCTTT.